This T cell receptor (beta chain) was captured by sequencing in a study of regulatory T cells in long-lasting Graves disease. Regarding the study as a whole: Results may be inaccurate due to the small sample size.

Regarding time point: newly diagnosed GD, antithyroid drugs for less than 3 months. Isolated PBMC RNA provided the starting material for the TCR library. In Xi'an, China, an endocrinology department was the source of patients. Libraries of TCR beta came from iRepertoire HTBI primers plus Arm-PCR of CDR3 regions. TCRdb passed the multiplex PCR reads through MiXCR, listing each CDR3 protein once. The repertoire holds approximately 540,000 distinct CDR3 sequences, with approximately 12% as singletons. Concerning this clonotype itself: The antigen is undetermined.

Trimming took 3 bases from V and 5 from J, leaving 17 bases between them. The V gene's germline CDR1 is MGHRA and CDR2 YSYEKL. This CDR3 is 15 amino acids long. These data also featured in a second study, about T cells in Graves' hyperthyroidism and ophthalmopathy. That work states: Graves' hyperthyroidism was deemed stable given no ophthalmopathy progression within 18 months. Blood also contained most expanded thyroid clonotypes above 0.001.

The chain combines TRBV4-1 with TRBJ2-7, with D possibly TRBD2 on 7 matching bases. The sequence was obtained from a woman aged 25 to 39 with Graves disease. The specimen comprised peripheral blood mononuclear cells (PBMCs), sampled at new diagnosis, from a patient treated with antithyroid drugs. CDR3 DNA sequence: TGCGCCAGCAGCCACCCGGGGGGCCGACGGCACGAGCAGTACTTC. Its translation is CASSHPGGRRHEQYF.